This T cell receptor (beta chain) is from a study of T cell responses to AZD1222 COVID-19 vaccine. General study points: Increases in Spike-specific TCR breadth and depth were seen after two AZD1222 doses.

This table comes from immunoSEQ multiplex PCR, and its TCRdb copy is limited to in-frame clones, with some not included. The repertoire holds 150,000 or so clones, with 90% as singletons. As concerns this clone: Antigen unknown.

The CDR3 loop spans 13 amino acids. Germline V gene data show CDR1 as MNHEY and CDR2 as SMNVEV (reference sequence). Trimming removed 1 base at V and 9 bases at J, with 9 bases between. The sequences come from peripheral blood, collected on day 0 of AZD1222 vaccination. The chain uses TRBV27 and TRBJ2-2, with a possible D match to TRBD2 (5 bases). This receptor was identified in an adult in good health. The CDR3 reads CASSLFTGWELFF. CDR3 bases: TGTGCCAGCAGTTTATTTACGGGGTGGGAGCTGTTTTTT.